The 17 T cell receptor delta chains given below trace back to one sample, sequenced in a study of γδ T cells in repeated Plasmodium falciparum infection. TCRdb re-processed the multiplex PCR reads via CATT. The data contain 50,000 to 65,000 delta-chain clones, over 1.5% of them seen just once; the ten biggest clones take up over 14%. Vgamma9/Vdelta2+ and Vdelta2-negative gammadelta T cells were flow-sorted from PBMC for bulk sequencing. Sequencing input: gamma-delta T cells from blood. These TCRs come from a pool of human donors (malaria-infected and uninfected, not separated).

Details on this clone: The translation of this DNA and the TCRdb protein of a much larger clone differ at residue 16, probably owing to a read error; the protein shown here is translated from the DNA. The V gene reported is TRDV2; the J gene is uncalled; the DNA was not used to check the table's D call, TRDD3. CDR1 is GEAIGNYY, CDR2 EKD, per germline. The length of the CDR3 is 17 residues. CDR3 amino acids: CACDSSYWGSYTDKLTF. DNA for the CDR3: TGTGCCTGTGACTCTTCGTACTGGGGTTCGTACACCGATAAACTCACCTTT.

Ten or more counts support this clone. TCRdb's listed protein matches a much larger clone and diverges from this DNA's translation at residue 11, likely through a read error; the protein shown comes from the DNA. The V call is TRDV2, the J call TRDJ3; 13 nucleotides line up with TRDD3. The J gene, left out of TCRdb, was set here by checking the DNA against germline. CDR1 and CDR2 (germline): GEAIGNYY, EKD. The CDR3 covers 19 residues. J gave up 2 bases and V 3 bases, and 6 bases lay outside the gene matches. The CDR3 DNA is TGTGCCTGTGACGTACTGGGGGATACGAGCCCCTGGGACACCCGACAGATGTTTTTC. This encodes CACDVLGDTSPWDTRQMFF.

This clone was picked up a small number of times. A read error is the likely source, as a far larger clone sits one nucleotide away. Other DNA sequences in this sample translate to the same CDR3. This chain links TRDV1 with TRDJ1; D perhaps matches TRDD3 (5 bases). TCRdb carries no J gene annotation; the J gene was assigned here by matching the DNA with germline. Trimming left V 3 bases short and J 2 bases short, with 31 bases between. Germline CDR1 and CDR2: TSWWSYY and QGS. CDR3 length: 21 amino acids. CDR3 coding DNA: TGTGCTCTTGGGGAGCGTCCCCAGAAGCGGGATTATGCCCTTTCTACCGATAAACTCATCTTT. It codes for CALGERPQKRDYALSTDKLIF.

Many counts were recorded for this clone. With a far larger clone one base away, a read error is the likely cause. This CDR3 is also generated by other DNA sequences in the sample. The J gene is TRDJ1, the V gene TRDV1; maybe TRDD3 (5 bases). Germline CDR1 reads TSWWSYY; CDR2 reads QGS. CDR3 length: 17 residues. In DNA form, the CDR3 reads TGTGCTCTCGGGGAACGCAAGGGAGCCCAGTACACCGATAAACTCATCTTT. Translating gives CALGERKGAQYTDKLIF.

Points on this clone: TCRdb's protein, taken from a much larger clone, differs from this DNA's translation at residue 6, likely owing to a read error; the protein displayed comes from the DNA. This chain connects TRDV1 to TRDJ1; 9 bases agree with TRDD2. No J gene is reported in TCRdb; it was inferred here by comparing the DNA with germline. Germline CDR1 TSWWSYY, CDR2 QGS. V gave up 3 bases and J gave up 2 bases; unmatched junction bases: 19. This CDR3 is 20 amino acids long. The DNA of the CDR3 is TGTGCTCTTGGGGACCTCTCCTTCCTACGAGACTGGGTGGGAACCGATAAACTCATCTTT. Translating gives CALGDLSFLRDWVGTDKLIF.

This clone was observed a few times. A far larger clone lies a single base away; this is likely a read error. Other DNA sequences in the same sample also yield this CDR3. This rearrangement joins TRDV3 to TRDJ1; 9 bases align to TRDD3. CDR3 size: 21 residues. J was trimmed by 2 bases and V by 4 bases; bases with no gene match: 29. The germline CDR1 and CDR2 sequences are TVYSNPD and GDNSRS (reference sequence). CDR3 coding DNA: TGTGCCTGCAAAACTCTTCACGACTACTTTAGGGGATACGCACGGACCGATAAACTCATCTTT. Translated, it gives CACKTLHDYFRGYARTDKLIF.

This clone appeared many times. TCRdb records a much larger clone's protein for this DNA, with a difference at residue 8 that likely arises from a read error; the protein given is the translation of the DNA. J is TRDJ1 and V is TRDV1; TRDD3 matches 8 bases. The germline gives CDR1 TSWWSYY, CDR2 QGS. This CDR3 contains 21 residues. Trimming cost V 3 bases and J 2 bases; bases outside gene matches: 23. The CDR3 is CALGDGYGQGYGFYLTDKLIF. The CDR3 DNA reads as TGTGCTCTTGGGGATGGTTATGGACAGGGATACGGTTTTTATTTGACCGATAAACTCATCTTT.

This clone occurred a few times. A read error likely explains this, since a far larger clone differs by one base. Other DNA sequences in this specimen translate into the identical CDR3. The rearrangement links TRDV1 to TRDJ1; 9 bases align to TRDD3. J was trimmed by 4 bases and V by 4 bases; bases with no gene match: 28. CDR1 and CDR2 from the germline V gene are TSWWSYY and QGS. This CDR3 is built from 22 residues. The CDR3, as DNA: TGTGCTCTTGGGGTATTCTTCCGGAGTCGGGGGATACTCGGCTCTCGAAGCGATAAACTCATCTTT. This codes for CALGVFFRSRGILGSRSDKLIF.

For this clone: TCRdb pairs this DNA with a much larger clone's protein that differs at residue 14, likely a read error; the protein shown was translated from the DNA. The chain recombines TRDV1 with TRDJ1, with D possibly being TRDD2 (6 bases). The CDR3 sequence is 23 residues long. V lost 3 bases and J lost 0, with 35 bases in between. Looked up from germline, CDR1 is TSWWSYY and CDR2 is QGS. CDR3 sequence reads: CALGETVLPSAMGTRANTDKLIF. Here the CDR3 DNA reads TGTGCTCTTGGGGAGACTGTCCTGCCTTCCGCGATGGGGACACGCGCTAACACCGATAAACTCATCTTT.

This clone occurred many times. V and J are TRDV1 and TRDJ2; the D gene is possibly TRDD3 (5 bases). V lost 2 bases, J lost 1 base, and 8 bases lay in between. Looked up from germline, CDR1 is TSWWSYY and CDR2 is QGS. The CDR3 covers 15 residues. The CDR3: CALGERGGLTAQLFF. CDR3 nucleotides: TGTGCTCTTGGGGAAAGGGGGGGTTTGACAGCACAACTCTTCTTT.

This clone has a handful of counts. A far larger clone is off by one base, so a read error is likely. This same CDR3 is encoded by further DNA sequences in the sample. The gene calls are TRDV1 and TRDJ1; D is undetermined. The germline gives CDR1 TSWWSYY, CDR2 QGS. V lost 6 bases, J lost 2 bases, and 19 bases lay in between. The CDR3 totals 16 residues. The CDR3 coding sequence is TGTGCTCTTGGAACCCTTGAAGGCATTCCGACCGATAAACTCATCTTT. Its translation: CALGTLEGIPTDKLIF.

This clone was counted at least ten times. TCRdb attributes to this sequence the protein of a much larger clone, which differs from the DNA translation at residue 3; a read error is likely, and the protein displayed is translated from the DNA. The chain joins TRDV1 to TRDJ1; a possible D gene is TRDD3 (6 bases). Germline CDR1 reads TSWWSYY; CDR2 reads QGS. The CDR3 totals 18 residues. The CDR3 region is CAPGEIAQVVPHTDKLIF. The CDR3 DNA sequence: TGTGCTCCTGGGGAAATTGCTCAAGTCGTCCCCCACACCGATAAACTCATCTTT.

There are many counts of this clone. The mismatch at residue 3 between this DNA's translation and the TCRdb protein of a much larger clone likely reflects a read error; the protein shown is translated from the DNA. This sequence joins TRDV2 and TRDJ1; TRDD3 agrees at 8 bases. CDR3 length equals 22 residues. Germline CDR1 GEAIGNYY, CDR2 EKD. DNA of the CDR3: TGTGCCCGTGACACCGACGAAGGAAGTCAGAGTACTGGGGGGGCCTACACCGATAAACTCATCTTT. Amino acids: CARDTDEGSQSTGGAYTDKLIF.

This clone was counted many times. This likely traces to a read error, being one base from a far larger clone. The same CDR3 arises from other DNA sequences in this sample as well. This chain connects TRDV2 to TRDJ1; 7 bases are a match to TRDD3. Germline V gives CDR1 GEAIGNYY, CDR2 EKD. The length of the CDR3 is 16 residues. CDR3 sequence: CACEPAAKWGRDKLIF. The CDR3 DNA reads as TGTGCCTGTGAACCTGCGGCCAAATGGGGGAGAGATAAACTCATCTTC.

Comment on this clone: This is likely an artifact of a read error, given a far larger clone one base away. The sample holds other DNA sequences that translate to the same CDR3. The chain has TRDV1 and TRDJ1, with D tentatively TRDD3 (5 bases). The V gene's germline CDR1 is TSWWSYY and CDR2 QGS. The CDR3 loop spans 18 amino acids. The CDR3 region has the DNA TGTGCTCTCGGGGAACGGCTTTCCCAGAAAACGTACACCGATAAACTCATCTTT. Translating gives CALGERLSQKTYTDKLIF.

As regards this clone: TCRdb's protein for this DNA is that of a much larger clone and differs from the translation at residue 10, likely a read error; the protein shown is the DNA translation. The chain carries TRDV3 and TRDJ2; 8 positions agree with TRDD3. CDR1 and CDR2 from the germline V gene are TVYSNPD and GDNSRS (reference sequence). The CDR3 sequence is 19 residues long. V trimming: 2 bases; J trimming: 4 bases; junction bases outside the gene matches: 21. In DNA, the CDR3 is TGTGCCTTTCCCTCCGGGGTACTGGGGGTCCCGACAGGGACAGCACAACTCTTCTTT. This gives the protein CAFPSGVLGVPTGTAQLFF.

In the case of this clone: TCRdb shows a much larger clone's protein in place of this DNA's translation, and the two differ at residue 10, likely through a read error; the protein shown is translated from the DNA. This chain links TRDV1 with TRDJ1; the match to TRDD3 covers 12 bases. The CDR3 sequence is 20 residues long. V was clipped by 0 bases and J by 0 bases; unmatched bases: 11. CDR1 and CDR2 (germline): TSWWSYY, QGS. The DNA for the CDR3 is TGTGCTCTTGGGGAACTAGGTCTCTTTGCTGGGGGATACGACACCGATAAACTCATCTTT. Residues: CALGELGLFAGGYDTDKLIF.